This record looks at one T cell receptor beta chain sequence and its context. The antigen is unknown. This specimen comes from a study of cytomegalovirus exposure and HLA in healthy donors. Broader study findings: Presence/absence results assume similar sequencing depth per donor, which may not hold.

V was trimmed by 0 bases and J by 9 bases, leaving 9 bases between them. Germline V gene data show CDR1 as MGHRA and CDR2 as YSYEKL. The CDR3 runs 12 residues. 13 Jbeta primers and 60 Vbeta primers were used for the PCR. Clones were read by immunoSEQ multiplex PCR, and TCRdb kept only the in-frame ones, dropping some. The sample lists about 110,000 clones, approximately 83% seen once, with 6.1% in the top ten. This sequence was found in a man between 18 and 35 years old in good health and CMV-seronegative. The gene calls are TRBV4-1 and TRBJ2-7, with no clear D. The sample consisted of PBMCs. CDR3 amino acids: CASSQDGPGQYF. Here the CDR3 DNA reads TGCGCCAGCAGCCAAGATGGGCCCGGGCAGTACTTC.